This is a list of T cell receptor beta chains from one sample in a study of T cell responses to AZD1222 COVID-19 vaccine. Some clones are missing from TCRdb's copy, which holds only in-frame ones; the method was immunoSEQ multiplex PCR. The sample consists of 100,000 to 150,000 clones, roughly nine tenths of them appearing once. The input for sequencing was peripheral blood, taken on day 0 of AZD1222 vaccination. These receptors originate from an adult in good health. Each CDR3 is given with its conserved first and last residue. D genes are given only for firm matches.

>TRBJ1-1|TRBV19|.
CASSPQQMNTEAFF
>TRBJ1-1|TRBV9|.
CASSNVGGTEAFF
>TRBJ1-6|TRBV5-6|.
CASSFLGVGVSPLHF
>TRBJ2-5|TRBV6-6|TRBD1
CASSYGGQGARETQYF
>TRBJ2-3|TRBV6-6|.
CASSLQDTQYF
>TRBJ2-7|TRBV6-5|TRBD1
CASSYSGTVSYEQYF
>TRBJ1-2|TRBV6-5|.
CASSYSRQILNYGYTF
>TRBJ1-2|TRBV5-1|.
CASSLNSQNYGYTF
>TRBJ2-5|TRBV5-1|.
CASSLNTYQETQYF
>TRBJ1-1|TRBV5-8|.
CASSLEAGVTNTEAFF
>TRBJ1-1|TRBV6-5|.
CASTRGGHTEAFF
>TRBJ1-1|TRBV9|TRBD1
CASSVGAGGVTEAFF
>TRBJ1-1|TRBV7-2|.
CASSSHLTVNTEAFF
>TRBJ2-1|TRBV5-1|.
CASSLDSSRYNEQFF
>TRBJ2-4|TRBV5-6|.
CASSKTAPGIQYF
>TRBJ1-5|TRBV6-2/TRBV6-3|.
CASSYSGSFNQPQHF
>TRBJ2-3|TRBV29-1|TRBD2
CSVSTSSHTQYF
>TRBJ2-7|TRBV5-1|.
CASRGHFEQYF
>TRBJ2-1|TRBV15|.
CATSSFGVGRRQFF
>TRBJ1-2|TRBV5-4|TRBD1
CASSPDRVNGYTF
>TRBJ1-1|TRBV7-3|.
CASRPRRLLGAFF
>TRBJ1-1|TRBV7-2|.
CASSLGRVTEAFF
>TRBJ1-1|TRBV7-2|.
CASSLAQGQFHEAFF
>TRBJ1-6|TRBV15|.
CATRRLGAGNSPLHF
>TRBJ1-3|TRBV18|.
CASSPQDLYGGNTIYF
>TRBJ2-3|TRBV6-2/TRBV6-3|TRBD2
CASSSGLAGGPSPPDTQYF
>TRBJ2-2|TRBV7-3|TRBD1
CASSSAGGNTGELFF
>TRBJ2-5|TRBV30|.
CAWTPLALEETQYF
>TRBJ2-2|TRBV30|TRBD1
CAWDRVIGGELFF
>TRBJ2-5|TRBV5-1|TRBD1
CASSLEGQGAWETQYF
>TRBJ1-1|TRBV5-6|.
CASSLALTGLNTEAFF
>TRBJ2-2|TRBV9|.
CASSVGFTGELFF
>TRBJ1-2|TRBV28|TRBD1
CASRSTGTSSYTF
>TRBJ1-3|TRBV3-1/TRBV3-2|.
CASSQSPGAGNTIYF
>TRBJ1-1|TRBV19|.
CASSGRGLASTEAFF
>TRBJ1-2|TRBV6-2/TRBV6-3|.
CASSYENTAYGYTF
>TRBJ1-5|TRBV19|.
CARDSRNQPQHF
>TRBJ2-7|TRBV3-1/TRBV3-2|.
CASSQGHYEQYF
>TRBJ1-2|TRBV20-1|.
CSAISYGYTF
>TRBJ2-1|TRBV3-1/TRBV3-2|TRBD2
CASSQEAPAGGRNEQFF
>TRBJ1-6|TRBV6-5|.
CASSYGTPNNSPLHF
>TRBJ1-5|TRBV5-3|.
CARSLAPVNQPQHF
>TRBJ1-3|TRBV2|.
CASSDGFSGNTIYF
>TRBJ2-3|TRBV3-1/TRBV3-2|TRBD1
CASSQDPGGGTDTQYF
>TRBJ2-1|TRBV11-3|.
CASSSGPYNEQFF
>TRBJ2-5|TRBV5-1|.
CASSYGATPVQETQYF